Reported below is one TCR beta chain. Germline CDR1 KGHSH, CDR2 LQKENI. The CDR3 covers 17 residues. Deletions cut 3 bases from V and 2 bases from J, with 19 bases between. The sample comes from a study of control samples from healthy donors and cancer patients. Assay: immunoSEQ multiplex PCR; the TCRdb copy retains only in-frame clones and omits some. This sample has around 67,000 clones, with approximately 89% found just once. J is TRBJ1-2 and V is TRBV18; D gene uncertain. The sequencing input was PBMCs. This receptor was obtained from a man in his 60s with colorectal cancer. The CDR3 loop reads CASSPGTPEGSNYGYTF. The CDR3 DNA reads TGTGCCAGCTCACCGGGCACACCCGAGGGTTCAAACTATGGCTACACCTTC.